Listed here are 24 T cell receptor beta chains from one sample, sequenced in a study of CXCR3-negative and CXCR3-positive naive CD8 T cells (dated by TCRdb to between 2018 and 2020). Instrument used: NextSeq 550. The Human TCR Profiling Kit (MiLaboratory) was used to make UMI-labeled 5' RACE TRB cDNA libraries. Reprocessed by TCRdb, the reads give a single entry per CDR3 protein sequence, without DNA. The sample table includes about 9,600 distinct CDR3 sequences. More than 0.9% of the sample rests with the top ten. The specimen sequenced was naive CXCR3- CD8+ T cells from blood. The meaning of the sample's cell subset or site label: CD45RO-CCR7+CD27+CD95- naive CD8+ T cells lacking CXCR3 (TNR3-). These receptors came from a human donor in good health. Some clones in this sample may be carry-over from other donors' samples.

According to its frequency, this clonotype is medium-sized. The V and J genes are TRBV7-7 and TRBJ2-2; the D gene TCRdb calls, TRBD1, cannot be checked with no DNA. CDR1 and CDR2 from the germline V gene are SSHAT and FNYEAQ (reference sequence). The length of the CDR3 is 14 residues. CDR3 in amino acids: CASSFGQNTGELFF. Together with reference TRBV7-7 and TRBJ2-2, the CDR3 gives the full variable domain: GAGVSQSPRYKVTKRGQDVTLRCDPISSHATLYWYQQALGQGPEFLTYFNYEAQPDKSGLPSDRFSAERPEGSISTLTIQRTEQRDSAMYRCASSFGQNTGELFFGEGSRLTVL.

Considering frequency, this clonotype is medium-sized (0.01 to 0.1%). The chain combines TRBV12-3 or TRBV12-4 with TRBJ2-5; no DNA is available, so the TRBD1 call from TCRdb remains unchecked. This CDR3 has 13 amino acids. The CDR3 reads CASTLGQQETQYF.

The chain recombines TRBV14 with TRBJ2-1. CDR3 size: 17 residues. CDR1 SGHDN and CDR2 FVKESK come from the germline V gene. This CDR3 reads CASSQDLLGGSYNEQFF.

The rearrangement joins TRBV5-6 to TRBJ1-5; TCRdb reports TRBD1, a call that lacks DNA to check it against. The CDR3 is made up of 16 amino acids. Germline V gene data show CDR1 as SGHDT and CDR2 as YYEEEE. CDR3 residues: CASSLAGLEGNQPQHF.

CDR3 region: CASSSGLNTEAFF. V gene TRBV5-6 combines with J gene TRBJ1-1. Germline CDR1 and CDR2: SGHDT and YYEEEE. The length of the CDR3 is 13 residues. The whole variable domain, remainder taken from reference TRBV5-6 and TRBJ1-1, is DAGVTQSPTHLIKTRGQQVTLRCSPKSGHDTVSWYQQALGQGPQFIFQYYEEEERQRGNFPDRFSGHQFPNYSSELNVNALLLGDSALYLCASSSGLNTEAFFGQGTRLTVV.

This chain links TRBV7-9 with TRBJ2-7. Germline CDR1 and CDR2: SEHNR and FQNEAQ (reference sequence). This CDR3 spans 13 amino acids. CDR3 loop: CASSLAGPYEQYF. Looking up the rest from reference TRBV7-9 and TRBJ2-7 gives the full variable domain: DTGVSQNPRHKITKRGQNVTFRCDPISEHNRLYWYRQTLGQGPEFLTYFQNEAQLEKSRLLSDRFSAERPKGSFSTLEIQRTEQGDSAMYLCASSLAGPYEQYFGPGTRLTVT.

This CDR3 reads CASSLLGSPETQYF. The chain combines TRBV7-2 with TRBJ2-5; TCRdb picks TRBD2, but there is no DNA to check that call. The CDR3 consists of 14 residues. Per the germline V gene, CDR1 is SGHTA and CDR2 is FQGNSA.

This CDR3 is CASSWEANRPEETQYF. This rearrangement joins TRBV7-9 to TRBJ2-5. The CDR3 length is 16 residues. Germline CDR1 SEHNR, CDR2 FQNEAQ (reference sequence).

The V and J genes are TRBV29-1 and TRBJ2-3. The CDR3 is 12 amino acids. Germline loops: CDR1 SQVTM, CDR2 ANQGSEA. The CDR3: CSVFGGTDTQYF.

This clonotype counts as medium-sized by frequency. The chain employs TRBV29-1 and TRBJ1-2. Germline V gene lookup returns CDR1 SQVTM and CDR2 ANQGSEA. CDR3 length: 12 amino acids. This CDR3 is CSVEATDYGYTF.

By frequency, this clonotype is medium-sized. The V gene is TRBV18, the J gene TRBJ2-5. The germline gives CDR1 KGHSH, CDR2 LQKENI. The CDR3 contains 12 residues. CDR3 region: CASSIDGETQYF.

This sequence joins TRBV5-4 and TRBJ1-1. The V gene's germline CDR1 is SGHNT and CDR2 YYREEE (reference sequence). This CDR3 spans 14 amino acids. The CDR3 protein is CASSLDLTNTEAFF.

This clonotype shows up as medium-sized by frequency. The V call is TRBV19, the J call TRBJ2-1. Germline CDR1 LNHDA, CDR2 SQIVND (reference sequence). CDR3 size: 13 residues. CDR3: CASKGYTYNEQFF.

This clonotype is called medium-sized based on its frequency. The rearrangement links TRBV4-3 to TRBJ1-3; TCRdb returns TRBD1, unconfirmable since there is no DNA. Germline values: CDR1 LGHNA, CDR2 YSLEER. The CDR3 covers 18 residues. This CDR3 is CASSQDRPLSLSGNTIYF.

This sequence joins TRBV14 and TRBJ2-4. CDR1 SGHDN and CDR2 FVKESK come from the germline V gene. The CDR3 runs to 13 residues. The CDR3 spells CASSQVSGNIQYF.

J is TRBJ1-1 and V is TRBV2. Per germline, CDR1 SNHLY and CDR2 FYNNEI. The CDR3 runs 11 residues. This CDR3 is CASNQVREAFF.

The chain carries TRBV2 and TRBJ1-5. The germline V gene has CDR1 SNHLY and CDR2 FYNNEI. The CDR3 loop spans 13 amino acids. This CDR3 is CASSEWVNQPQHF.

This clonotype is deemed medium-sized by its frequency. The chain carries TRBV12-3 or TRBV12-4 and TRBJ2-2; lacking DNA, the TRBD1 call made by TCRdb goes unchecked. The CDR3 covers 18 residues. The CDR3 reads CASSPTTTGEPNTGELFF.

This chain connects TRBV7-9 to TRBJ2-3; TCRdb names TRBD2, which stays unverified in the absence of DNA. Germline CDR1 reads SEHNR; CDR2 reads FQNEAQ (reference sequence). CDR3 length equals 17 residues. The CDR3: CASSSGLADLSTDTQYF.

The V gene is TRBV19, the J gene TRBJ2-1; with no DNA, the TCRdb D assignment of TRBD2 cannot be verified. The CDR3 spans 15 residues. Germline V gives CDR1 LNHDA, CDR2 SQIVND (reference sequence). The chain's CDR3 is CASMEAMSSYNEQFF.

This clonotype ranks as medium-sized in terms of frequency. The chain has TRBV13 and TRBJ2-3; the TRBD2 assignment by TCRdb is unverifiable without DNA. This CDR3 has 15 residues. Germline V gives CDR1 PRHDT, CDR2 FYEKMQ (reference sequence). The CDR3 protein is CASSFSGRDTDTQYF. The whole variable domain, remainder taken from reference TRBV13 and TRBJ2-3, is AAGVIQSPRHLIKEKRETATLKCYPIPRHDTVYWYQQGPGQDPQFLISFYEKMQSDKGSIPDRFSAQQFSDYHSELNMSSLELGDSALYFCASSFSGRDTDTQYFGPGTRLTVL.

The chain joins TRBV4-3 to TRBJ2-1. There are 14 residues in the CDR3. Germline CDR1 and CDR2: LGHNA and YSLEER. The CDR3 loop reads CASSQETEMDEQFF.

This chain links TRBV7-9 with TRBJ2-7; the TCRdb D gene call, TRBD2, has no DNA to confirm it. The CDR3 is 16 amino acids. CDR1 and CDR2 (germline): SEHNR, FQNEAQ (reference sequence). The CDR3 protein is CASSPPSGLSSYEQYF.

This clonotype counts as medium-sized (0.01 to 0.1%) by frequency. The chain recombines TRBV28 with TRBJ1-4. There are 18 residues in the CDR3. CDR1 and CDR2 (germline): MDHEN, SYDVKM. CDR3 region: CASRPQLPDEATNEKLFF.